The clone carrying this T cell receptor (beta chain) appeared many times. RNA transcripts were the template for amplifying TCR beta CDR3 regions. The HTBI primer set served for first-round RT-PCR of the TCR CDR3. TCRdb analysed the multiplex PCR reads with MiXCR anew, one entry per CDR3 protein. The sample holds around 290,000 distinct CDR3 sequences, approximately 12% seen once. J was trimmed by 3 bases and V by 6 bases; bases with no gene match: 7. The CDR3 consists of 14 residues. The data belong to a study of T cells in Graves' hyperthyroidism and ophthalmopathy. This sample holds PBMCs from roughly 10 ml fresh peripheral blood.

The chain links TRBV12-3 or TRBV12-4 to TRBJ2-5; 7 nucleotides align to TRBD2. What was sequenced was blood. The receptor comes from a woman under 40 with Graves' hyperthyroidism that later progressed to Graves' ophthalmopathy. This CDR3 is CASRWGGSKETQYF. For the CDR3, the DNA is TGTGCCAGCAGATGGGGCGGGAGTAAAGAGACCCAGTACTTC.